These T cell receptor beta chains were read from a single sample in a study of post-analysis software for immune sequencing data. TCRdb independently ran MiXCR on the PCR reads; one entry per CDR3 protein. Of approximately 730,000 distinct CDR3 sequences listed, around 46% were seen once; the top ten hold 4.9%. Material for sequencing was blood. The receptors come from a girl aged 10-17 years with multiple sclerosis. The conserved cysteine and the conserved F or W are not part of the CDR3 here. Not every row has a clone size; where given, it reads once, few, many or a size class.

>TRBV7-9|TRBJ2-7|NA
ASSSSDRGPTYEQY
>TRBV20-1|TRBJ1-3|NA
SARRQGAGNTIY
>TRBV5-1|TRBJ1-2|few
ASSLYGSGSYGYT
>TRBV18|TRBJ2-5|NA
ASSPPGKLGLATSETQY
>TRBV7-9|TRBJ2-1|NA
ASSLSSSGDEQF
>TRBV6-5|TRBJ2-4|NA
ASSLLFGGGNIQY
>TRBV12-3/TRBV12-4|TRBJ2-1|NA
ASSWGRASYNEQF
>TRBV7-9|TRBJ2-5|few
ASSPLGTSETQY
>TRBV10-3|TRBJ1-6|NA
AISDRQGSPPH
>TRBV24-1|TRBJ2-1|NA
ATSKGRGEQF
>TRBV5-1|TRBJ1-2|few
ASSLGSSANYGYT
>TRBV29-1|TRBJ1-2|NA
SVSDYGYT
>TRBV20-1|TRBJ2-1|few
SASQGSIKGNEQF
>TRBV7-2|TRBJ2-7|NA
ASSLDGGQSYEQY
>TRBV5-6|TRBJ2-7|NA
ASSLGTHASYEQY
>TRBV20-1|TRBJ2-7|many
SAIAGGSDEQY
>TRBV20-1|TRBJ1-2|NA
SARGDERDYGYT
>TRBV24-1|TRBJ1-5|NA
ATSDLNDNQPQH
>TRBV2|TRBJ1-1|few
ASSAETGGTEAF